Presented here are 19 T cell receptor beta chains from one specimen sequenced in a study of Ad26.COV2.S vaccination and SARS-CoV-2 variants. As for treatment: over 15 received Ad26.COV2.S at low or high dose, single or two shots; about 5 received placebo; per-sample allocation not given. Sampling was performed 63 days after the first vaccine or placebo injection. Sequencing used immunoSEQ multiplex PCR; TCRdb keeps in-frame clones, though not all of them. The sample includes about 480,000 clones, approximately 90% seen only once; the top ten take 9.5% to 15%. Material: peripheral blood, obtained in a trial of Ad26.COV2.S vaccine versus placebo. These receptors originate from a person between 18 and 65 years old who received the Ad26.COV2.S COVID-19 vaccine or a placebo.

The chain has TRBV10-3 and TRBJ2-3; D gene ambiguous. Germline loops: CDR1 ENHRY, CDR2 SYGVKD. The CDR3 loop spans 15 amino acids. V was trimmed by 2 bases and J by 0 bases, leaving 9 bases between them. The CDR3 spells CAISEVKASTDTQYF. CDR3 nucleotide sequence: TGTGCCATCAGTGAGGTTAAAGCTAGCACAGATACGCAGTATTTT.

This chain links TRBV10-3 with TRBJ2-2; D is possibly TRBD1 (5 bases). There are 13 residues in the CDR3. Trimming removed 8 bases from V and 6 bases from J, with 13 bases in between. Looked up from germline, CDR1 is ENHRY and CDR2 is SYGVKD. The CDR3 here is CAIGATTPGELFF. The CDR3 DNA sequence: TGTGCCATCGGGGCGACAACCCCCGGGGAGCTGTTTTTT.

As regards this clone: This sample includes further DNA sequences coding for the same CDR3. The rearrangement uses TRBV2 and TRBJ2-7, with TRBD2 as a possible D gene (6 bases). Trimming left V 6 bases short and J 4 bases short, with 7 bases between. This CDR3 has 11 amino acids. Germline CDR1 is SNHLY and CDR2 is FYNNEI. The DNA for the CDR3 is TGTGCCAGCAGGACTAGTTACGAGCAGTACTTC. Its translation: CASRTSYEQYF.

This chain links TRBV7-9 with TRBJ2-5, with D unresolved. The V end was cut by 1 base, the J end by 0 bases, with 6 bases between. The germline gives CDR1 SEHNR, CDR2 FQNEAQ (reference sequence). This CDR3 spans 14 amino acids. Here the CDR3 DNA reads TGTGCCAGCAGCTTAGGAGAGTACCAAGAGACCCAGTACTTC. Its protein is CASSLGEYQETQYF.

The chain uses TRBV19 and TRBJ2-5, with D possibly matching TRBD1 (6 bases). CDR3 length: 14 amino acids. V was shortened by 1 base and J by 5 bases, with 11 bases between the two germline ends. Germline V CDR1 and CDR2: LNHDA, SQIVND (reference sequence). In DNA form, the CDR3 reads TGTGCCAGTAGTATAGGCGCAACAGGGGAGACCCAGTACTTC. Translating it yields CASSIGATGETQYF.

This chain connects TRBV2 to TRBJ2-7; 10 positions match TRBD1. After removal of 6 bases from V and 6 bases from J, the junction contained 11 bases not matched to a gene. From germline, CDR1 is SNHLY and CDR2 FYNNEI. The CDR3 runs 15 residues. The CDR3 protein is CASRSGTGDFGEQYF. For the CDR3, the DNA is TGTGCCAGCAGGTCCGGGACAGGGGATTTCGGCGAGCAGTACTTC. The entire variable domain, with the rest obtained from reference TRBV2 and TRBJ2-7, is as follows: EPEVTQTPSHQVTQMGQEVILRCVPISNHLYFYWYRQILGQKVEFLVSFYNNEISEKSEIFDDQFSVERPDGSNFTLKIRSTKLEDSAMYFCASRSGTGDFGEQYFGPGTRLTVT.

The chain employs TRBV27 and TRBJ2-1, with D hard to call. The CDR3 covers 12 residues. Germline lookup yields CDR1 MNHEY and CDR2 SMNVEV (reference sequence). V dropped 6 bases and J dropped 7 bases, with 10 bases sitting between them. In DNA, the CDR3 is TGTGCCAGCAGCCCCTCGCCAAATGAGCAGTTCTTC. As protein: CASSPSPNEQFF.

The V gene is TRBV28, the J gene TRBJ1-1, with D tentatively TRBD1 (6 bases). V was cut by 4 bases and J by 4 bases, with 13 bases left in between. Germline V lookup: CDR1 MDHEN, CDR2 SYDVKM. CDR3 length: 14 amino acids. The CDR3 is CASSSEDSLTEAFF. DNA for the CDR3: TGTGCCAGCAGTTCAGAGGACAGCCTCACTGAAGCTTTCTTT.

V is TRBV10-3 and J is TRBJ2-7; D is undetermined. The CDR3 extends over 13 amino acids. CDR1 and CDR2 (germline): ENHRY, SYGVKD. V was trimmed by 2 bases and J by 5 bases, leaving 10 bases between them. CDR3 residues: CAISERYGHEQYF. CDR3 bases: TGTGCCATCAGTGAGAGGTATGGGCACGAGCAGTACTTC.

Only one count was recorded for this clone. At the DNA level, this CDR3 is encoded by other sequences in the same sample as well. This chain uses TRBV9 with TRBJ2-2, with 7 bases fitting TRBD2. Germline V gene lookup returns CDR1 SGDLS and CDR2 YYNGEE. The CDR3 totals 16 residues. V gave up 0 bases and J gave up 1 base; unmatched junction bases: 3. CDR3: CASSVGLAVNTGELFF. CDR3 DNA: TGTGCCAGCAGCGTAGGGCTAGCGGTGAACACCGGGGAGCTGTTTTTT.

V is TRBV9 and J is TRBJ1-6; D not resolved. CDR1 is SGDLS and CDR2 is YYNGEE in the germline V gene. Trimming removed 3 bases at V and 6 bases at J, with 10 bases between. The CDR3 loop spans 14 amino acids. CDR3 nucleotide sequence: TGTGCCAGCAGCGCTGGACTTGGTAATTCACCCCTCCACTTT. Translation gives CASSAGLGNSPLHF.

The chain uses TRBV21-1 and TRBJ2-3. TRBV21-1 is listed as a pseudogene. This CDR3 region has 11 residues. The CDR3 coding sequence is TGTGCCAGCAGCAACCCAGATACGCAGTATTTT. Its protein product is CASSNPDTQYF.

The rearrangement links TRBV30 to TRBJ1-2; the D gene is possibly TRBD1 (6 bases). Germline lookup yields CDR1 GTSNPN and CDR2 SVGIG (reference sequence). The CDR3 length is 16 residues. The V end lost 2 bases, the J end lost 1 base, and 17 bases lay between the germline ends. The CDR3 sequence: CAWSTTWGGRNYGYTF. The CDR3 DNA reads TGTGCCTGGAGTACAACTTGGGGGGGGCGTAACTATGGCTACACCTTC. Combining the CDR3 with reference TRBV30 and TRBJ1-2 gives the whole variable domain SQTIHQWPATLVQPVGSPLSLECTVEGTSNPNLYWYRQAAGRGLQLLFYSVGIGQISSEVPQNLSASRPQDRQFILSSKKLLLSDSGFYLCAWSTTWGGRNYGYTFGSGTRLTVV.

The chain links TRBV19 to TRBJ2-5; D is unclear. The CDR3 loop spans 14 amino acids. CDR1 LNHDA and CDR2 SQIVND come from the germline V gene (reference sequence). V was pared by 6 bases and J by 3 bases, with 14 bases between. CDR3 protein: CASRTLGSEETQYF. DNA of the CDR3: TGTGCCAGTAGGACCCTGGGCAGCGAAGAGACCCAGTACTTC.

The rearrangement joins TRBV7-9 to TRBJ2-7; D might be TRBD2 (6 bases). The CDR3 sequence is 15 residues long. The germline CDR1 and CDR2 sequences are SEHNR and FQNEAQ (reference sequence). Deletions cut 1 base from V and 5 bases from J, with 15 bases between. The CDR3 loop reads CASSLGQGGRHEQYF. The CDR3 DNA is TGTGCCAGCAGCTTAGGCCAGGGAGGTAGGCACGAGCAGTACTTC.

This chain links TRBV9 with TRBJ2-1, with a weak D call TRBD1 (5 bases). The germline V and J ends were trimmed by 4 bases and 6 bases, with 14 bases remaining between them. This CDR3 is 14 amino acids long. Looked up from germline, CDR1 is SGDLS and CDR2 is YYNGEE. Here the CDR3 reads CASSRGHITNEQFF. The CDR3 DNA sequence: TGTGCCAGCAGCAGAGGACATATCACCAATGAGCAGTTCTTC.

The rearrangement joins TRBV9 to TRBJ2-7; 7 bases map to TRBD1. Trimming cost V 4 bases and J 1 base; bases outside gene matches: 8. Germline V gene lookup returns CDR1 SGDLS and CDR2 YYNGEE. The CDR3 has 15 amino acids. The CDR3 DNA is TGTGCCAGCAGCCCCCCATGGACAGGATCCTACGAGCAGTACTTC. Protein: CASSPPWTGSYEQYF.

The chain joins TRBV30 to TRBJ1-4; D gene unclear. There are 12 residues in the CDR3. Germline V gene data show CDR1 as GTSNPN and CDR2 as SVGIG (reference sequence). V was trimmed by 4 bases and J by 14 bases, leaving 17 bases between them. The CDR3 sequence: CAWTHPVGRLFF. The DNA of the CDR3 is TGTGCCTGGACCCACCCCGTCGGGCGGCTGTTTTTT. Full variable domain (remainder filled in from reference TRBV30 and TRBJ1-4): SQTIHQWPATLVQPVGSPLSLECTVEGTSNPNLYWYRQAAGRGLQLLFYSVGIGQISSEVPQNLSASRPQDRQFILSSKKLLLSDSGFYLCAWTHPVGRLFFGSGTQLSVL.

The chain recombines TRBV28 with TRBJ1-1; the D gene is possibly TRBD1 (5 bases). The CDR3 is 14 residues long. Looked up from germline, CDR1 is MDHEN and CDR2 is SYDVKM. Trimming shortened V by 2 bases and J by 9 bases, and 16 bases separated the two germline ends. CDR3 region: CASSLGHGGRKAFF. The DNA for the CDR3 is TGTGCCAGCAGTTTAGGGCACGGGGGGAGAAAAGCTTTCTTT.